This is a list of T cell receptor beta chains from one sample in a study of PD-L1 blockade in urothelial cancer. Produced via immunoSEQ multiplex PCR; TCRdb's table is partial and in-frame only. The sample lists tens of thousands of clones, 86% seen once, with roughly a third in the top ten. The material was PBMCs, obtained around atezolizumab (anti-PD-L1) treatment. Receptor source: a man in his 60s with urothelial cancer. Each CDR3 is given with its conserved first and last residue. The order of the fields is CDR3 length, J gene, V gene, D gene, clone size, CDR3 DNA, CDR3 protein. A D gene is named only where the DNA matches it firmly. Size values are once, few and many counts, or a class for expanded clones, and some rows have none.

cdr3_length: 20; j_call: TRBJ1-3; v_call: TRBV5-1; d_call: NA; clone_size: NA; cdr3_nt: TGCGCCAGCAGCGAAGACATGAGGGAGCCCTGGGGTAATTTTGAAAACACCATATATTTT; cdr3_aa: CASSEDMREPWGNFENTIYF
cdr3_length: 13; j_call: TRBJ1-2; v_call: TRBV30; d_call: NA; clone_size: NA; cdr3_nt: TGTGCCTGGGCCCTCGGGGGGATCTATGGCTACACCTTC; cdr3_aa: CAWALGGIYGYTF
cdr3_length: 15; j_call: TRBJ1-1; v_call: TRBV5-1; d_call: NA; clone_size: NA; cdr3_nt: TGCGCCAGCAGCTTGGGAGCCCTTCGGGACACTGAAGCTTTCTTT; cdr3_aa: CASSLGALRDTEAFF
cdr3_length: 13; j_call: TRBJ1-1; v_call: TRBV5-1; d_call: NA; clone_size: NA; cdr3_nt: TGCGCCAGCAGCTTCAGGATAAACACTGAAGCTTTCTTT; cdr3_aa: CASSFRINTEAFF
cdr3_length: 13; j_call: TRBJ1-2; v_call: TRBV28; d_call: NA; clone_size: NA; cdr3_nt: TGTGCCAGCAGGACCAGAGGGAGCTATGGCTACACCTTC; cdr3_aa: CASRTRGSYGYTF
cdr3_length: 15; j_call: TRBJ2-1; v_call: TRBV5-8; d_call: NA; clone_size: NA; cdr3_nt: TGTGCCAGCAGCCTCCGCGGGTTGGGGGGCAATGAGCAGTTCTTC; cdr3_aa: CASSLRGLGGNEQFF
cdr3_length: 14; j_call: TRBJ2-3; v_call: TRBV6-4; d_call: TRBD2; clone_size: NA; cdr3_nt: TGTGCCAGCAGTGAGTCACTAGCGATAGATACGCAGTATTTT; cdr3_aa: CASSESLAIDTQYF
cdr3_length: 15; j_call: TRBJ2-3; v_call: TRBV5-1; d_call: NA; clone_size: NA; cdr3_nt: TGCGCCAGCAGCTACAGTCAACCTAGCACAGATACGCAGTATTTT; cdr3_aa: CASSYSQPSTDTQYF
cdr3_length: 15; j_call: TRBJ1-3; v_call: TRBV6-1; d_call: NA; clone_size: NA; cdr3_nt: TGTGCCAGCAGTTCGTCCGTGTTTTCTGGAAACACCATATATTTT; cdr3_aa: CASSSSVFSGNTIYF
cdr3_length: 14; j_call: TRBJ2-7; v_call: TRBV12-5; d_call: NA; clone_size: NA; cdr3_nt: TGTGCTAGTGGTTTGGACGGAGACGGTCGTCAGCAGTACTTC; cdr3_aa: CASGLDGDGRQQYF
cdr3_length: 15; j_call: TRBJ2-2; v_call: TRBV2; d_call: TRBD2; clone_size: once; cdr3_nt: TGTGCCAGCAGTGTGGAAGCGGGAAACACCGGGGAGCTGTTTTTT; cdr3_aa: CASSVEAGNTGELFF
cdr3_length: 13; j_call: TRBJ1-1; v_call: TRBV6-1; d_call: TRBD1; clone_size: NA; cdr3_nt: TGTGCCAGCAGGGACAGGGCGGGACCTGAAGCTTTCTTT; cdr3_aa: CASRDRAGPEAFF
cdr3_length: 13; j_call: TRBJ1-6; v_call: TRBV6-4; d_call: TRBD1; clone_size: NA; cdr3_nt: TGTGCCAGCGGACAGGCATGGGATTCACCCCTCCACTTT; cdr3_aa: CASGQAWDSPLHF
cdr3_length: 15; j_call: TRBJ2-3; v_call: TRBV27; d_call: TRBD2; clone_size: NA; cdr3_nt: TGTGCCAGCAGTTTGACTAGCGGGAGGACAGATACGCAGTATTTT; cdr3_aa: CASSLTSGRTDTQYF
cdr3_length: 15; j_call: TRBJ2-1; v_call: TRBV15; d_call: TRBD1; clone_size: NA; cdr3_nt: TGTGCCACCAGCCCACAAGGGGGCGGAGTCGGCGAGCAGTTCTTC; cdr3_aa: CATSPQGGGVGEQFF
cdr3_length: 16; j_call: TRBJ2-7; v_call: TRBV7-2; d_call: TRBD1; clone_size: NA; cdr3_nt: TGTGCCAGCAGCTCCCGAGGGGGACAGGACTCCTACGAGCAGTACTTC; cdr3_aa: CASSSRGGQDSYEQYF
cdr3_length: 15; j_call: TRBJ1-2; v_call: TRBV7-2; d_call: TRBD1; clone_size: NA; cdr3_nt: TGTGCCAGCAGTTTCCAGACAGGGGGGATTATTGGCTACACCTTC; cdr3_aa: CASSFQTGGIIGYTF